This is a list of T cell receptor beta chains from one sample in a study of T cells in Graves' hyperthyroidism and ophthalmopathy. Using its own MiXCR run on the multiplex PCR reads, TCRdb lists one record per CDR3 protein. The table lists a few hundred thousand distinct CDR3 sequences, roughly 13% of them singletons. Sequencing input: blood. Every receptor here comes from a young woman with Graves' hyperthyroidism. Each CDR3 is given with its conserved first and last residue. The order of the fields is J gene, V gene, clone size, D gene, CDR3 protein, CDR3 DNA. D genes are given only for firm matches. The listing skips clone size in some rows; elsewhere it reads once, few, many or a size class.

TRBJ2-3	TRBV29-1	many	NA	CSVAWTTTDTQYF	TGCAGCGTTGCGTGGACGACCACAGATACGCAGTATTTT
TRBJ2-7	TRBV11-2	many	NA	CASSSLVGSYEQYF	TGTGCCAGCAGCTCATTAGTGGGCTCCTACGAGCAGTACTTC
TRBJ2-1	TRBV4-2	NA	NA	CASSQDGTGEAYNEQFF	TGTGCCAGCAGCCAAGATGGGACGGGAGAAGCCTACAATGAGCAGTTCTTC
TRBJ2-1	TRBV19	NA	TRBD2	CASSILAGGPDFNEQFF	TGTGCCAGTAGTATACTAGCGGGAGGGCCGGATTTCAATGAGCAGTTCTTC
TRBJ1-2	TRBV20-1	few	NA	CSASPPGYYGYTF	TGCAGTGCTAGTCCCCCAGGGTACTATGGCTACACCTTC
TRBJ1-5	TRBV28	NA	TRBD1	CASRTGGDQPQHF	TGTGCCAGCAGGACAGGGGGTGATCAGCCCCAGCATTTT
TRBJ1-4	TRBV5-8	few	NA	CASSSGPGEKLFF	TGTGCCAGCAGCTCCGGACCCGGGGAAAAACTGTTTTTT
TRBJ2-2	TRBV12-3/TRBV12-4	many	TRBD1	CASSFRQGAYTGELFF	TGTGCCAGCAGTTTTCGGCAGGGGGCTTACACCGGGGAGCTGTTTTTT
TRBJ2-2	TRBV3-1	NA	NA	CASSWWSGRNTGELFF	TGTGCCAGCAGCTGGTGGAGCGGCCGGAACACCGGGGAGCTGTTTTTT
TRBJ1-5	TRBV5-6	few	NA	CACSFRGGNQPQHF	TGTGCCTGCAGCTTCAGGGGTGGAAATCAGCCCCAGCATTTT
TRBJ2-3	TRBV19	NA	NA	CASSIGGTGTNTQYF	TGTGCCAGTAGTATTGGCGGGACCGGAACGAATACGCAGTATTTT
TRBJ2-3	TRBV28	many	TRBD2	CASSLLSSGRVTDTQYF	TGTGCCAGCAGTTTACTGTCTAGCGGGAGGGTTACAGATACGCAGTATTTT
TRBJ2-1	TRBV12-3/TRBV12-4	many	TRBD1	CASSFLVGTGYNEQFF	TGTGCCAGCAGTTTCCTAGTCGGGACAGGGTACAATGAGCAGTTCTTC
TRBJ2-1	TRBV19	NA	TRBD2	CASSRGLAGGQFF	TGTGCCAGTAGTCGGGGACTAGCGGGAGGGCAGTTCTTC
TRBJ1-5	TRBV18	NA	TRBD1	CATGQGESQPQHF	TGTGCCACCGGACAGGGGGAAAGTCAGCCCCAGCATTTT
TRBJ1-2	TRBV7-2	many	TRBD1	CASTNRGSRGYTF	TGTGCCAGCACCAACAGGGGGTCGCGGGGCTACACCTTC
TRBJ2-5	TRBV5-1	many	TRBD2	CASSPQTSGRETQYF	TGCGCCAGCAGCCCCCAGACTAGCGGGAGGGAGACCCAGTACTTC
TRBJ1-5	TRBV27	many	NA	CASSLGTSQGPQHF	TGTGCCAGCAGTTTAGGGACCAGCCAGGGGCCCCAGCATTTT
TRBJ2-7	TRBV27	NA	TRBD2	CATSLQRGSYEQYF	TGTGCCACCAGTTTACAGCGGGGATCCTACGAGCAGTACTTC
TRBJ1-2	TRBV28	many	NA	CASSLQGRSYGYTF	TGTGCCAGCAGTTTGCAGGGTCGGAGCTATGGCTACACCTTC
TRBJ1-2	TRBV12-3/TRBV12-4	few	TRBD1	CASNRGGANYGYTF	TGTGCCAGCAACAGGGGAGGGGCCAACTATGGCTACACCTTC
TRBJ2-2	TRBV12-3/TRBV12-4	NA	TRBD2	CARTSGATGELFF	TGTGCCAGAACTAGCGGGGCTACCGGGGAGCTGTTTTTT
TRBJ2-1	TRBV30	many	TRBD2	CAWSLLAGGVRADEQFF	TGTGCCTGGAGTCTACTAGCGGGAGGCGTTAGGGCCGATGAGCAGTTCTTC
TRBJ2-3	TRBV7-3	NA	TRBD2	CASSYDSGGTDTQYF	TGTGCCAGCAGCTACGATAGCGGGGGGACAGATACGCAGTATTTT
TRBJ2-1	TRBV29-1	many	NA	CSVSGDQQFF	TGCAGCGTCTCGGGAGACCAGCAGTTCTTC
TRBJ2-3	TRBV7-9	NA	TRBD1	CASSPGTGFADTQYF	TGTGCCAGCAGCCCCGGGACAGGGTTTGCAGATACGCAGTATTTT
TRBJ2-2	TRBV6-5	NA	NA	CASSYSFQINTGELFF	TGTGCCAGCAGTTACTCGTTCCAGATAAACACCGGGGAGCTGTTTTTT
TRBJ2-5	TRBV12-3/TRBV12-4	NA	NA	CASSRDQKETQYF	TGTGCCAGCAGCCGAGATCAAAAAGAGACCCAGTACTTC
TRBJ1-2	TRBV28	many	NA	CASSSTGLGYTF	TGTGCCAGCAGTTCCACAGGGCTTGGCTACACCTTC
TRBJ2-7	TRBV20-1	once	NA	CNARASSYEQYF	TGCAATGCTAGGGCCTCCTCCTACGAGCAGTACTTC
TRBJ1-1	TRBV20-1	many	NA	CSARYLAVSMNTEAFF	TGCAGTGCTAGATATCTGGCAGTTAGTATGAACACTGAAGCTTTCTTT
TRBJ2-3	TRBV7-2	NA	TRBD2	CASSLTSGSRDTQYF	TGTGCCAGCAGCTTGACTAGCGGGAGCCGCGATACGCAGTATTTT
TRBJ2-6	TRBV27	NA	NA	CAGHKGPGLNSGANVLTF	TGTGCCGGACATAAAGGGCCAGGGTTAAACTCTGGGGCCAACGTCCTGACTTTC
TRBJ2-7	TRBV5-1	many	TRBD2	CASSLTSAGGPYEQYF	TGCGCCAGCAGCTTGACTTCGGCGGGAGGCCCCTACGAGCAGTACTTC
TRBJ2-7	TRBV20-1	many	TRBD2	CSANGLAGGVYEQYF	TGCAGTGCTAACGGACTAGCGGGAGGTGTCTACGAGCAGTACTTC
TRBJ1-1	TRBV25-1	many	NA	CASSESGVTEAFF	TGTGCCAGCAGTGAATCAGGGGTCACCGAAGCTTTCTTT
TRBJ2-7	TRBV7-6	NA	NA	CASSLEGGGAGSEQYF	TGTGCCAGCAGCTTAGAAGGGGGAGGGGCCGGTAGCGAGCAGTACTTC
TRBJ2-4	TRBV7-9	NA	NA	CASWDDRSGNIQYF	TGTGCCAGCTGGGACGACCGGTCCGGAAACATTCAGTACTTC
TRBJ2-1	TRBV11-2	many	NA	CASSFEASYNEQFF	TGTGCCAGCAGCTTTGAGGCCTCCTACAATGAGCAGTTCTTC
TRBJ2-1	TRBV28	NA	TRBD2	CASSWGQLAASYNEQFF	TGTGCCAGCAGTTGGGGCCAACTAGCGGCAAGCTACAATGAGCAGTTCTTC
TRBJ1-2	TRBV4-1	NA	NA	CASSQGAFGIDYNYGYTF	TGCGCCAGCAGCCAAGGCGCGTTCGGGATTGACTATAACTATGGCTACACCTTC
TRBJ2-3	TRBV20-1	many	NA	CSARRGPGLGDTQYF	TGCAGTGCTAGAAGGGGCCCGGGACTGGGGGATACGCAGTATTTT
TRBJ1-6	TRBV5-1	few	NA	CASSSEPGHNNSPLHF	TGCGCCAGCAGCTCTGAACCGGGACACAATAATTCACCCCTCCACTTT
TRBJ1-1	TRBV6-1	few	NA	CASSERGLTEAFF	TGTGCCAGCAGTGAAAGGGGCCTCACTGAAGCTTTCTTT
TRBJ1-5	TRBV6-1	few	NA	CASSSQRRQPQHF	TGTGCCAGCAGTTCACAGAGGCGTCAGCCCCAGCATTTT
TRBJ1-2	TRBV5-1	many	NA	CASSFEGKGGYTF	TGCGCCAGCAGCTTTGAAGGGAAAGGTGGCTACACCTTC
TRBJ1-1	TRBV12-3/TRBV12-4	many	NA	CASTTLQPNTEAFF	TGTGCCAGCACCACACTCCAGCCGAACACTGAAGCTTTCTTT
TRBJ1-5	TRBV18	many	TRBD1	CASSPGDSPNQPQHF	TGTGCCAGCTCACCGGGGGACAGTCCTAATCAGCCCCAGCATTTT